This entry lists 3 T cell receptor beta chains sequenced from one sample in a study of T-cell memory formation after mild COVID-19 (TCRdb year 2021). The library was made by 5' RACE. Reads for this sample came from an Illumina NovaSeq 6000. TCRdb ran its own pipeline on the public reads, namely fastp trimming at Q25 and MiXCR clone calling, and kept in-frame beta chains. Each entry is one CDR3 protein sequence, shown with its most common DNA and genes. The table for this sample lists about 390,000 distinct CDR3 sequences; 15% to 20% of them were counted only once. Of the sample, 20% to 25% falls within the top ten clones. Sequencing was carried out using PBMCs or a T cell subset sorted from them (not recorded which). The receptors stem from a young man who had mild COVID-19 (a few samples of this study predate the infection). The sample titles of this study are shuffled in the database, so cell type and time point are left out; the donor was told from shared clones.

The gene calls are TRBV5-6 and TRBJ2-7, with D possibly matching TRBD1 (5 bases). Germline CDR1 and CDR2: SGHDT and YYEEEE. This CDR3 has 11 residues. The V end lost 3 bases, the J end lost 6 bases, and 7 bases lay between the germline ends. CDR3 DNA sequence: TGTGCCAGCAGCTCAGGGCCCGAGCAGTACGTC. It yields the protein CASSSGPEQYV.

J is TRBJ1-5 and V is TRBV30, with D tentatively TRBD1 (6 bases). The ends were cut back, 2 bases at V and 5 bases at J, with 13 bases in the middle. The CDR3 runs to 14 residues. Germline CDR1 reads GTSNPN; CDR2 reads SVGIG (reference sequence). CDR3 in DNA: TGTGCCTGGAGTTTGGGGGCACCCCATCAGCCCCAGCATTTT. It yields the protein CAWSLGAPHQPQHF. Complete variable domain (other parts from reference TRBV30 and TRBJ1-5): SQTIHQWPATLVQPVGSPLSLECTVEGTSNPNLYWYRQAAGRGLQLLFYSVGIGQISSEVPQNLSASRPQDRQFILSSKKLLLSDSGFYLCAWSLGAPHQPQHFGDGTRLSIL.

In its sample, this clonotype was seen many times. The rearrangement joins TRBV4-2 to TRBJ2-1; 12 bases match TRBD2. Germline CDR1 reads LGHNA; CDR2 reads YNFKEQ. This CDR3 has 17 residues. Trimming removed 0 bases from V and 7 bases from J; junction bases left unmatched: 7. The CDR3 DNA sequence: TGTGCCAGCAGCCAAGATCCTAGCGGGGGGGCCAGGAATGAGCAGTTCTTC. This gives the protein CASSQDPSGGARNEQFF.